This entry is about one T cell receptor (beta chain). This record comes from a study of blood T cell repertoires in COVID-19. Cohort assignment relied on participant-reported clinical history. This CDR3 contains 14 residues. Trimming cost V 0 bases and J 1 base, with 6 bases left between them. The germline gives CDR1 SGHRS, CDR2 YFSETQ. The table came from immunoSEQ multiplex PCR; TCRdb's copy has only in-frame clones and leaves some out. The data contain some 150,000 clones, approximately 88% of them singletons. Material for sequencing was PBMCs or T cells enriched from blood (not recorded which). The V gene is TRBV5-1, the J gene TRBJ2-3; D is perhaps TRBD1 (5 bases). The clonotype was recovered from a woman aged 25 to 45 with acute COVID-19. The CDR3 loop reads CASSLGQRTDTQYF. For the CDR3, the DNA is TGCGCCAGCAGCTTGGGACAGCGCACAGATACGCAGTATTTT.